This T cell receptor beta chain was profiled in a study of blood T cells in healthy people across ages. This clonotype occurred a few times. The antigen remains undetermined. Study findings and constraints: Greater diversity and more naive CD4+ cells were seen in long-lived donors than in aged donors.

Together with a sample-barcoded 5' primer, a J-beta primer mix was included in a second PCR lasting roughly 6 to 12 cycles. TCRdb processed the 5' RACE reads anew with MiXCR; each CDR3 protein has one entry. The table lists about 900,000 distinct CDR3 sequences, around 46% of them singletons. The V end lost 2 bases, the J end lost 2 bases, and 8 bases lay between the germline ends. Germline V gene sequence: CDR1 SGHKS, CDR2 YYEKEE (reference sequence). CDR3 size: 14 residues. The sample consisted of blood. This sequence originates from a man aged 30 to 39 in good health. The genes are TRBV5-5 and TRBJ1-5, with D hard to call. The CDR3 nucleotides are TGTGCCAGCAGCTTCTTTACTGGCAATCAGCCCCAGCATTTT. Translated: CASSFFTGNQPQHF.